Detailed here is one T cell receptor (beta chain). These data belong to a study of early T cells in non-severe SARS-CoV-2 infection. Unique molecular identifiers tagged individual cDNA molecules. Using its own MiXCR run on the 5' RACE reads, TCRdb lists one record per CDR3 protein. The sample contains about 92,000 distinct CDR3 sequences, 13% to 15% of which appear only once. Germline assignment: CDR1 KGHSH and CDR2 LQKENI. The CDR3 contains 14 residues. V lost 3 bases to trimming and J lost 1 base, with 9 bases between them. The V gene is TRBV18, the J gene TRBJ1-1; no firm D call. Sequencing used whole blood. This sequence was found in an adult who was a healthcare worker with PCR-confirmed SARS-CoV-2 infection or an uninfected control (not recorded which). The CDR3 DNA reads as TGTGCCAGCTCACCTTCTGCCGAGAACACTGAAGCTTTCTTT. Translated, it gives CASSPSAENTEAFF.